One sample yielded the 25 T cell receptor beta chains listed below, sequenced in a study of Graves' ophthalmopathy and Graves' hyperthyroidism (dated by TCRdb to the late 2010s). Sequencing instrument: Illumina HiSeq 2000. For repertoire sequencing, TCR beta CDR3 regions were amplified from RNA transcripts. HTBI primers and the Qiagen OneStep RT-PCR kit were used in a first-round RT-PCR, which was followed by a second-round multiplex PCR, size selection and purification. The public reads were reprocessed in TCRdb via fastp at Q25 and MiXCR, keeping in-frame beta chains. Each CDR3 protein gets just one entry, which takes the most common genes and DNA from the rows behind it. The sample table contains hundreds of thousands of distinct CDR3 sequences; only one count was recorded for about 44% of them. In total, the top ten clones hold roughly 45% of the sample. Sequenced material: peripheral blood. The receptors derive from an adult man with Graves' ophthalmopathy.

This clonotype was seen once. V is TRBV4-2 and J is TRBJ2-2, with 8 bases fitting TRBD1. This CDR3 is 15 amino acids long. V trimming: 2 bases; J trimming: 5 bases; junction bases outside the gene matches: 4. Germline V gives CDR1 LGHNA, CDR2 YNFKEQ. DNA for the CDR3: TGTGCCAGCAGCCAACGGACAGGGTATACCGGGGAGCTGTTTTTT. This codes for CASSQRTGYTGELFF.

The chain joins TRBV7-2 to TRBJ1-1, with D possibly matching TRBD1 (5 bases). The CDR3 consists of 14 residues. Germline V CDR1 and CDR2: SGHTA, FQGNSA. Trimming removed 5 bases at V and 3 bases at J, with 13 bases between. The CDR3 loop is CASSQAGGYTEAFF. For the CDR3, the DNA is TGTGCCAGCAGCCAAGCGGGGGGATACACTGAAGCTTTCTTT.

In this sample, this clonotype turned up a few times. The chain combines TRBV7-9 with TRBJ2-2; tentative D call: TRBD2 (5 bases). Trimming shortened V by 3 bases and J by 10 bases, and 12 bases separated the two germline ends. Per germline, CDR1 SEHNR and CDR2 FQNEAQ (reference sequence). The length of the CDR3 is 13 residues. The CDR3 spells CASSLVQEEELFF. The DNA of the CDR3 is TGTGCCAGCAGCTTGGTGCAGGAGGAGGAGCTGTTTTTT.

The CDR3 spells CSATGQRETQYF. CDR3 coding DNA: TGCAGTGCTACAGGGCAGCGAGAGACCCAGTACTTC. The chain has TRBV20-1 and TRBJ2-5; possibly TRBD1 for D (5 bases). Germline V gives CDR1 DFQATT, CDR2 SNEGSKA (reference sequence). CDR3 length: 12 amino acids. Trimming pared 4 bases from V and 4 bases from J, leaving 10 bases between.

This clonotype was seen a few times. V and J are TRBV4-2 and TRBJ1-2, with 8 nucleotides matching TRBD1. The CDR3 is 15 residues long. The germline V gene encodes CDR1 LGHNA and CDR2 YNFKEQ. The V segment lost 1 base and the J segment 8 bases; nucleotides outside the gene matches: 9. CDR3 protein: CASSQGPVQGDGYTF. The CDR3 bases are TGTGCCAGCAGCCAAGGGCCAGTACAGGGGGACGGCTACACCTTC.

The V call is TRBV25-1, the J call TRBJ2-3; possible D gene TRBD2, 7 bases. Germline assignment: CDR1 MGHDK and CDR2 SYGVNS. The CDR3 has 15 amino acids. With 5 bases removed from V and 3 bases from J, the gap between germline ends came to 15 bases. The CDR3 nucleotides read TGTGCCAGCAGTAAACAGGGAGGGTGGACAGATACGCAGTATTTT. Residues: CASSKQGGWTDTQYF. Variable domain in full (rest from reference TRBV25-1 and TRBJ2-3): EADIYQTPRYLVIGTGKKITLECSQTMGHDKMYWYQQDPGMELHLIHYSYGVNSTEKGDLSSESTVSRIRTEHFPLTLESARPSHTSQYLCASSKQGGWTDTQYFGPGTRLTVL.

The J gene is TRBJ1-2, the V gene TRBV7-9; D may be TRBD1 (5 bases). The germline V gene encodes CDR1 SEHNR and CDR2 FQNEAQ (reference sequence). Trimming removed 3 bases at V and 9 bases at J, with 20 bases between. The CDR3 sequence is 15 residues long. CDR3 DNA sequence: TGTGCCAGCAGCTTGCGGGGCAGGACAATCCAGAGCTACACCTTC. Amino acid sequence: CASSLRGRTIQSYTF.

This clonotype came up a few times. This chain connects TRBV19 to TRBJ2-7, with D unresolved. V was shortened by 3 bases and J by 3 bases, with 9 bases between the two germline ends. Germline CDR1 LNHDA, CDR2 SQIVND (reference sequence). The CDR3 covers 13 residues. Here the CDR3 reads CASSMADLYEQYF. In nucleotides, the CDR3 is TGTGCCAGTAGTATGGCAGACCTCTACGAGCAGTACTTC.

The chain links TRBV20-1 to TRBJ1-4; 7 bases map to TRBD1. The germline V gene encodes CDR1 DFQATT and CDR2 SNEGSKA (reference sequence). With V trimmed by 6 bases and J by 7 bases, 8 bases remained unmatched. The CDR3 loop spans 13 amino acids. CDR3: CSAGRTGVEKLFF. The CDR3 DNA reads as TGCAGTGCCGGTAGAACAGGGGTTGAAAAACTGTTTTTT.

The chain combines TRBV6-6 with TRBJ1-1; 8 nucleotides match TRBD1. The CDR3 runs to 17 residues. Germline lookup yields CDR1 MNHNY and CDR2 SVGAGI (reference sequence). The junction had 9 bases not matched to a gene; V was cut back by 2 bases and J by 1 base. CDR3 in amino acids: CASSYLGVGQANTEAFF. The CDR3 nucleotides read TGTGCCAGCAGTTACCTTGGAGTGGGACAGGCGAACACTGAAGCTTTCTTT.

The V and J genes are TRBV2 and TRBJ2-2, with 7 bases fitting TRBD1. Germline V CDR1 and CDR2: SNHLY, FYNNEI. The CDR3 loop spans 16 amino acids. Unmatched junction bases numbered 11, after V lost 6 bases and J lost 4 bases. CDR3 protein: CASRRRSGQPTGELFF. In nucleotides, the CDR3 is TGTGCCAGCAGGAGACGATCGGGACAGCCCACCGGGGAGCTGTTTTTT.

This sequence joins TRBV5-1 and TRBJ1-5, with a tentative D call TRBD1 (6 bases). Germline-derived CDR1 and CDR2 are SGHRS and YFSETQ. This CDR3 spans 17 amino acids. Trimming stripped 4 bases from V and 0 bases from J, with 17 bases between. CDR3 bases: TGCGCCAGCAGCCCAAACAGGGTCTCTTATAGCAATCAGCCCCAGCATTTT. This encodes CASSPNRVSYSNQPQHF.

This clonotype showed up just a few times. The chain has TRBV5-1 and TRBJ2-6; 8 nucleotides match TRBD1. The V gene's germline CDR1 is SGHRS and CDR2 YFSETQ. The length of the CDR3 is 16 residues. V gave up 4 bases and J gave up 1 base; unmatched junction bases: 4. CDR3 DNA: TGCGCCAGCAGCCCGGGACAGGCTTCTGGGGCCAACGTCCTGACTTTC. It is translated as CASSPGQASGANVLTF.

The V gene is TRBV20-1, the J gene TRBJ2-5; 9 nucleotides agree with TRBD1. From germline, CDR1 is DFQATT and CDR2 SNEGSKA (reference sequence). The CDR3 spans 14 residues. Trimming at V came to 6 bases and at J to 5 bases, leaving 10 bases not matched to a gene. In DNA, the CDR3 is TGCAGTGCCAAAACAGGGGGCTATTACGAGACCCAGTACTTC. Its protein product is CSAKTGGYYETQYF.

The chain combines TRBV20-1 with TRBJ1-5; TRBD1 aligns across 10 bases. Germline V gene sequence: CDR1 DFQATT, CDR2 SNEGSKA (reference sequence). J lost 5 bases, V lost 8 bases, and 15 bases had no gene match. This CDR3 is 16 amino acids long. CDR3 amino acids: CSSILPSGTGDQPQHF. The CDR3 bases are TGCAGTTCCATTCTCCCTTCCGGGACAGGGGATCAGCCCCAGCATTTT.

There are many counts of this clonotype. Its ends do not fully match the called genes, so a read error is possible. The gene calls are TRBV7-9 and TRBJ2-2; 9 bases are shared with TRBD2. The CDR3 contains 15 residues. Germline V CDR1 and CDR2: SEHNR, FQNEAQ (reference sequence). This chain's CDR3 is CASSLAGVGTGELFF. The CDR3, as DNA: TGTGCCAGCAGTTTAGCGGGAGTCGGCACCGGGGAGCTGTTTTTT.

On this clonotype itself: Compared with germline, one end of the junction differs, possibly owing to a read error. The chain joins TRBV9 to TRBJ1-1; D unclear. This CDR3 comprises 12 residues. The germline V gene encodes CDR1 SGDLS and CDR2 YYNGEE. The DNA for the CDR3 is TGTGCCAGCAGCGCCACTCGGACTGAAGCTGTCTTT. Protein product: CASSATRTEAVF.

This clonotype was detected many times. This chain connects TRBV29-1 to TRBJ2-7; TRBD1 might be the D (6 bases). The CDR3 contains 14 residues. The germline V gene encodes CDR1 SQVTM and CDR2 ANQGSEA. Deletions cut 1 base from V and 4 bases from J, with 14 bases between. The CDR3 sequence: CSVEVDPQGYEQYF. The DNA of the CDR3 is TGCAGCGTTGAAGTAGACCCACAGGGATACGAGCAGTACTTC.

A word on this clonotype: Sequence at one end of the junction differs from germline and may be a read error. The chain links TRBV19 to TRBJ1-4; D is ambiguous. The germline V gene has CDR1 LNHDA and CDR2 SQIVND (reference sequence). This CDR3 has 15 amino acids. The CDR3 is CASSAQLATNGKLFF. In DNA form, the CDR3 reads TGTGCCAGTAGTGCCCAACTCGCAACTAATGGAAAACTGTTTTTT.

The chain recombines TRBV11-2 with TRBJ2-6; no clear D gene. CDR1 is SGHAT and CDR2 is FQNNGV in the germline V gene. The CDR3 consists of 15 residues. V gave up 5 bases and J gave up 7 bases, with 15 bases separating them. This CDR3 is CASSQDRVAANVLTF. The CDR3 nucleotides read TGTGCCAGCAGCCAAGATCGGGTTGCAGCCAACGTCCTGACTTTC.

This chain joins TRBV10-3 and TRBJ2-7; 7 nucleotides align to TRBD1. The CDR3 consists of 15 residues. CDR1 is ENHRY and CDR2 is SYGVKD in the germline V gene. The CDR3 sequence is CATFHRGQVSYEQYF. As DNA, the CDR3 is TGTGCTACGTTTCACAGGGGCCAAGTCTCCTACGAGCAGTACTTC.

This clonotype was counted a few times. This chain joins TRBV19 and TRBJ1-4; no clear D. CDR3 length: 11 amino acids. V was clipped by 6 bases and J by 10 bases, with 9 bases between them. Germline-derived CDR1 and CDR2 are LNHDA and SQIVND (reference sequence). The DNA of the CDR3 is TGTGCCAGTAGATACGGCCGAAAACTGTTTTTT. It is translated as CASRYGRKLFF.

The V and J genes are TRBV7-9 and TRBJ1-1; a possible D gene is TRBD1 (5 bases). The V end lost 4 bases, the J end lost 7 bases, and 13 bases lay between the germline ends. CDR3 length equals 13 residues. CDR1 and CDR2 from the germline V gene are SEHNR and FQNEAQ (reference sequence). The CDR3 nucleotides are TGTGCCAGCAGCTACTGGACATATGATGAAGCTTTCTTT. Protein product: CASSYWTYDEAFF. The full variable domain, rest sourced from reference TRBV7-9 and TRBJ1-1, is DTGVSQNPRHKITKRGQNVTFRCDPISEHNRLYWYRQTLGQGPEFLTYFQNEAQLEKSRLLSDRFSAERPKGSFSTLEIQRTEQGDSAMYLCASSYWTYDEAFFGQGTRLTVV.

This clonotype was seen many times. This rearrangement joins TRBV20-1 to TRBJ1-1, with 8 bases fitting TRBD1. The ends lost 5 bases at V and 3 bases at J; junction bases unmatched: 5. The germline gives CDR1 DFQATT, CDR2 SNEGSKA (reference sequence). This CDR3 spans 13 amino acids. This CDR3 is CSAGEQGDTEAFF. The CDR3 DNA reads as TGCAGTGCTGGCGAACAGGGGGACACTGAAGCTTTCTTT.

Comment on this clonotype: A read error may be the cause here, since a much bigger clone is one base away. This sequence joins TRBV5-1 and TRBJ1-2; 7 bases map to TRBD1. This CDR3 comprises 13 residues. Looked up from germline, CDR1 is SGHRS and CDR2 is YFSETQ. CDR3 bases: TGTGCCGGCAGTTCTTCGACAGGGTCTGGCTACACCTTC. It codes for CAGSSSTGSGYTF. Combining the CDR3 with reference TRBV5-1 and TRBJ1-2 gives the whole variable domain KAGVTQTPRYLIKTRGQQVTLSCSPISGHRSVSWYQQTPGQGLQFLFEYFSETQRNKGNFPGRFSGRQFSNSRSEMNVSTLELGDSALYLCAGSSSTGSGYTFGSGTRLTVV.